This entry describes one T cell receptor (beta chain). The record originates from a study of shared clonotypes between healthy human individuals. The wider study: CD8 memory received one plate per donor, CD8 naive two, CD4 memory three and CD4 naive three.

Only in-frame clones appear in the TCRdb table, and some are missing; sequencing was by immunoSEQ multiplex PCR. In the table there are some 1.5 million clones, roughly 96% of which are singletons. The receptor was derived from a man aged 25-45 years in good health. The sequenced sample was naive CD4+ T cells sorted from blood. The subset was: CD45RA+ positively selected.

Here the CDR3 DNA reads TGTGCCAGCAGTGATAGGGGATTCTTAGCTTTCTTT. Its translation: CASSDRGFLAFF. The chain links TRBV2 to TRBJ1-1; tentative D call: TRBD1 (5 bases). Germline V gene sequence: CDR1 SNHLY, CDR2 FYNNEI. V lost 3 bases and J 10 bases, leaving 12 bases between the germline ends. This CDR3 spans 12 amino acids.